The text below deals with one T cell receptor beta chain. No antigen is known for it. The data belong to a study of T cell responses to AZD1222 COVID-19 vaccine. The CDR3 covers 11 residues. The V gene's germline CDR1 is DFQATT and CDR2 SNEGSKA (reference sequence). With 5 bases removed from V and 6 bases from J, the gap between germline ends came to 10 bases. Clones were sequenced by immunoSEQ multiplex PCR, and TCRdb holds only the in-frame ones, with some missing. Among just over 60,000 clones, about 70% were seen once, and the ten largest hold about 14%. Study outcomes and limitations: Once two AZD1222 doses were given, Spike-specific TCR breadth and depth went up. Donors, mostly white British, included more females; clonal diversity was possibly underestimated.

The V call is TRBV20-1, the J call TRBJ1-2, with D perhaps TRBD1 (6 bases). This sample comprised peripheral blood, obtained on day 0 of AZD1222 vaccination. The clonotype originates from an adult in good health. The CDR3 loop is CSAFRGDGYTF. The CDR3 DNA follows: TGCAGTGCTTTCAGGGGCGATGGCTACACCTTC.